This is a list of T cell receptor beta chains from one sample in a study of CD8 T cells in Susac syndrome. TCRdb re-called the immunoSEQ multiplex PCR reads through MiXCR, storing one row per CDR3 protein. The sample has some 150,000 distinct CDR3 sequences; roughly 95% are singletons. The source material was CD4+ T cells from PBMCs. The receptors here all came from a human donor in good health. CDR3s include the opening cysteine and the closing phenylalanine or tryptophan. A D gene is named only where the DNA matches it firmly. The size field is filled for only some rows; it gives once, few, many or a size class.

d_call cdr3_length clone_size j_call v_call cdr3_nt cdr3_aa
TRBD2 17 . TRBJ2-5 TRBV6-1 TGTGCCAGCAGTGACCTCAGACTAGCGGAGGGGGGGGAGACCCAGTACTTC CASSDLRLAEGGETQYF
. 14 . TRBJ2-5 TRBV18 TGTGCCAGCTCGCTTCGGCGGCCCCAAGAGACCCAGTACTTC CASSLRRPQETQYF
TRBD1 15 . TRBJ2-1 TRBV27 TGTGCCAGCAGTGCCAGGACAGGGTTCGACAATGAGCAGTTCTTC CASSARTGFDNEQFF
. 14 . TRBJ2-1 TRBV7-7 TGTGCTAGCAGCCCAGGACTGGGGCGGGATGAGCAGTTCTTC CASSPGLGRDEQFF
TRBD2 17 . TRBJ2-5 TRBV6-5 TGTGCCAGCAGTTACTCGAGCGGGGAAGGCCTACAAGAGACCCAGTACTTC CASSYSSGEGLQETQYF
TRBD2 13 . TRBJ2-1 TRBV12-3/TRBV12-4 TGTGCCAGTGGCCCAGCGGGACCGGATGAGCAGTTCTTC CASGPAGPDEQFF
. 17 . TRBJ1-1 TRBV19 TGTGCCAGTAGTATACCTAGGACATTTGAAATGAACACTGAAGCTTTCTTT CASSIPRTFEMNTEAFF
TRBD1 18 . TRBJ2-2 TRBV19 TGTGCCAGTAGTGTAGACCCGGGACAGGGGTTTTTCAACGGGGAGCTGTTTTTT CASSVDPGQGFFNGELFF
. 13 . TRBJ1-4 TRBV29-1 TGCAGCGCCCGAGGGGGAGGCGCTGAAAAACTGTTTTTT CSARGGGAEKLFF
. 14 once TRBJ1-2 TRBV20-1 TGCAGTGCTAGATCGGGGGCCCCTGGATATGGCTACACCTTC CSARSGAPGYGYTF
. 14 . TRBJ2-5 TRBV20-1 TGCAGTGCTAGAGACCCCCAAGGAGGAGAGACCCAGTACTTC CSARDPQGGETQYF
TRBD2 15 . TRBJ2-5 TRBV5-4 TGTGCCAGCAGCCGTGCGGGAGGGGATCTGGAGACCCAGTACTTC CASSRAGGDLETQYF
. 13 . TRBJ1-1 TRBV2 TGTGCCAGCACCCTGGAAGGGTACACTGAAGCTTTCTTT CASTLEGYTEAFF
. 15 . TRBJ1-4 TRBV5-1 TGCGCCAGCAGCCCTAACGTTTACCAGAATGAAAAACTGTTTTTT CASSPNVYQNEKLFF
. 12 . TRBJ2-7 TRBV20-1 TGCAGTGCTAGAGGCCAGAACTACGAGCAGTACTTC CSARGQNYEQYF
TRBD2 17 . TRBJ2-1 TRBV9 TGTGCCAGCAGCGTAGTATCCACTAGCGGGAGCAACAATGAGCAGTTCTTC CASSVVSTSGSNNEQFF
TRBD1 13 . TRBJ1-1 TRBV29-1 TGCAGCGTTGAAGTGGACAGGGGGCTTGAAGCTTTCTTT CSVEVDRGLEAFF